Each of the 22 T cell receptor beta chains below was sequenced from the same sample in a study of beta chain features in type 1 diabetes. The sequenced template was cDNA made from the entire isolated RNA. TCRdb keeps only in-frame clones here, not all; method: immunoSEQ multiplex PCR. The sample includes roughly 450,000 clones, approximately 13% of them seen just once. The specimen sequenced was naive CD4+ T cells from blood. These receptor sequences come from a young man in good health.

This sequence joins TRBV2 and TRBJ1-1; D is ambiguous. Germline-derived CDR1 and CDR2 are SNHLY and FYNNEI. With 4 bases removed from V and 6 bases from J, the gap between germline ends came to 6 bases. The CDR3 covers 11 residues. Here the CDR3 reads CASSVLPEAFF. The CDR3 nucleotides read TGTGCCAGCAGTGTTCTTCCTGAAGCTTTCTTT.

This chain links TRBV19 with TRBJ2-4; tentatively, D is TRBD2 (6 bases). V shed 9 bases and J shed 2 bases, with 14 bases lying between them. The CDR3 is 14 amino acids. Germline V gives CDR1 LNHDA, CDR2 SQIVND (reference sequence). As DNA, the CDR3 is TGTGCCAGCCATTCGCTAGCGCCCAAAAACATTCAGTACTTC. It translates to CASHSLAPKNIQYF.

The V call is TRBV6-6, the J call TRBJ2-3, with 7 bases lining up with TRBD1. With V trimmed by 6 bases and J by 2 bases, 8 bases remained unmatched. The germline V gene encodes CDR1 MNHNY and CDR2 SVGAGI (reference sequence). This CDR3 has 15 amino acids. The CDR3 region has the DNA TGTGCCAGCAGCAAAGACAGGGTGACCACAGATACGCAGTATTTT. Protein product: CASSKDRVTTDTQYF.

The V gene is TRBV2, the J gene TRBJ2-7; 9 bases line up with TRBD1. Germline V lookup: CDR1 SNHLY, CDR2 FYNNEI. The CDR3 extends over 15 amino acids. The trim removed 6 bases at V and 4 bases at J, leaving 10 bases unmatched. CDR3 nucleotides: TGTGCCAGCAGGGCCGACAGGGGGAAGTGGTACGAGCAGTACGTC. It is translated as CASRADRGKWYEQYV.

This clone showed up just a few times. The gene calls are TRBV28 and TRBJ2-3, with D uncertain. Trimming took 3 bases from V and 8 from J, leaving 6 bases between them. This CDR3 comprises 11 residues. CDR1 is MDHEN, CDR2 SYDVKM, per germline. CDR3 nucleotides: TGTGCCAGCAGTTTTAAGGGTACGCAGTATTTT. Translating gives CASSFKGTQYF.

This clone was detected ten times or more. V is TRBV7-9 and J is TRBJ2-4; D might be TRBD2 (5 bases). The V gene lost 5 bases and the J gene lost 1 base, with 12 bases spanning the gap. CDR1 and CDR2 (germline): SEHNR, FQNEAQ (reference sequence). The CDR3 length is 15 residues. The CDR3 here is CASSPQSGAKNIQYF. Here the CDR3 DNA reads TGTGCCAGCAGCCCCCAGAGCGGTGCCAAAAACATTCAGTACTTC.

This clone was counted between two and nine times. V is TRBV7-2 and J is TRBJ2-1; 14 nucleotides match TRBD2. Germline loops: CDR1 SGHTA, CDR2 FQGNSA. The junction had 8 bases not matched to a gene; V was cut back by 5 bases and J by 11 bases. The CDR3 spans 15 residues. The CDR3: CASSPRTSGRPKQFF. CDR3 bases: TGTGCCAGCAGCCCCCGGACTAGCGGGAGGCCCAAGCAGTTCTTC.

This clone was detected a few times. The J gene is TRBJ2-1, the V gene TRBV11-2; a weak D match, TRBD1 (6 bases). The CDR3 has 16 amino acids. Germline V gene data show CDR1 as SGHAT and CDR2 as FQNNGV. V lost 7 bases to trimming and J lost 0 bases, with 16 bases between them. CDR3 DNA: TGTGCCAGCACCCTATACGAAGGGGGCTCCTACAATGAGCAGTTCTTC. It yields the protein CASTLYEGGSYNEQFF.

Here the CDR3 DNA reads TGTGCCAGCAGCTTAAGGATCCATACGCAGTATTTT. Encoded protein: CASSLRIHTQYF. The chain recombines TRBV7-2 with TRBJ2-3; D gene uncertain. The CDR3 length is 12 residues. Per germline, CDR1 SGHTA and CDR2 FQGNSA. Trimming took off 2 bases at V and 7 bases at J, with 7 bases between the two ends.

A few counts support this clone. The J gene is TRBJ2-3, the V gene TRBV5-1, with TRBD1 matching 9 bases. The J segment lost 5 bases and the V segment lost 4 bases, leaving 8 bases of the junction unmatched. This CDR3 is 15 amino acids long. The V gene's germline CDR1 is SGHRS and CDR2 YFSETQ. The CDR3 region is CASSTGDREVDTQYF. CDR3 DNA: TGCGCCAGCAGCACCGGGGACAGGGAGGTAGATACGCAGTATTTT.

This clone was seen a handful of times. CDR3 region: CSAGTGSYEQYF. The CDR3 region has the DNA TGCAGCGCCGGGACAGGGTCCTACGAGCAGTACTTC. The chain joins TRBV29-1 to TRBJ2-7; TRBD1 matches at 9 bases. The CDR3 is 12 residues long. The germline V gene has CDR1 SQVTM and CDR2 ANQGSEA. The J segment lost 1 base and the V segment lost 7 bases, leaving 2 bases of the junction unmatched.

This clone was seen only a few times. The rearrangement joins TRBV10-3 to TRBJ2-7; 15 bases line up with TRBD2. The CDR3 covers 14 residues. The ends lost 10 bases at V and 6 bases at J; junction bases unmatched: 7. CDR1 ENHRY and CDR2 SYGVKD come from the germline V gene. For the CDR3, the DNA is TGTGCCACGAAGGTGGGACTAGCGGGAGGCGAGCAGTACGTC. It codes for CATKVGLAGGEQYV.

The V call is TRBV9, the J call TRBJ2-1, with D unresolved. The CDR3 spans 12 residues. Germline V gives CDR1 SGDLS, CDR2 YYNGEE. Trimming removed 4 bases from V and 0 bases from J, with 2 bases in between. CDR3 in amino acids: CASSPSYNEQFF. CDR3 in DNA: TGTGCCAGCAGCCCCTCCTACAATGAGCAGTTCTTC.

This chain links TRBV2 with TRBJ2-5; 8 nucleotides match TRBD2. V lost 2 bases to trimming and J lost 2 bases; unmatched junction nucleotides: 7. CDR3 length: 16 amino acids. CDR1 is SNHLY and CDR2 is FYNNEI in the germline V gene. The CDR3 DNA follows: TGTGCCAGCAGTGAAAGGAGCGGGGGCCTACAAGAGACCCAGTACTTC. Its protein product is CASSERSGGLQETQYF.

This clone was counted a few times. This chain connects TRBV2 to TRBJ1-6, with unresolved D. The CDR3 has 14 residues. V shed 8 bases and J shed 9 bases, with 17 bases lying between them. Germline-derived CDR1 and CDR2 are SNHLY and FYNNEI. The CDR3 nucleotides read TGTGCCAGCTCTCGGACGGTGGGGATTTCACCCCTCCACTTT. It codes for CASSRTVGISPLHF.

This clone was observed many times. The rearrangement joins TRBV29-1 to TRBJ2-3, with a weak D call TRBD1 (6 bases). Germline assignment: CDR1 SQVTM and CDR2 ANQGSEA. With 6 bases removed from V and 4 bases from J, the gap between germline ends came to 8 bases. This CDR3 is built from 11 residues. The CDR3 sequence: CSVQGSDTQYF. The CDR3 DNA reads TGCAGCGTACAGGGTTCAGATACGCAGTATTTT.

The V gene is TRBV15, the J gene TRBJ2-1, with 9 bases matching TRBD2. CDR3 length: 18 residues. Germline lookup yields CDR1 LNHNV and CDR2 YYDKDF (reference sequence). V shed 2 bases and J 1 base; nucleotides not matched to a gene: 9. The DNA of the CDR3 is TGTGCCACCAGCAGATACGGAGGCGGGAGGGCTTCCTACAATGAGCAGTTCTTC. Its protein is CATSRYGGGRASYNEQFF.

This clone was detected only a few times. The V and J genes are TRBV21-1 and TRBJ2-1; the table's D call TRBD1 went unverified against the DNA. TRBV21-1 is a pseudogene locus. The CDR3 has 14 amino acids. The chain's CDR3 is CASSKPSRGIEQFF. The CDR3 nucleotides are TGTGCCAGCAGCAAACCCTCCAGGGGTATTGAGCAGTTCTTC.

CDR3 sequence (DNA): TGTGCCAGTAGTATATTGGTAAATAAACTAAATGAGCAGTTCTTC. The encoded protein is CASSILVNKLNEQFF. This chain uses TRBV19 with TRBJ2-1; D is undetermined. CDR1 is LNHDA and CDR2 is SQIVND in the germline V gene (reference sequence). The ends were cut back, 2 bases at V and 7 bases at J, with 15 bases in the middle. The CDR3 runs 15 residues.

For the CDR3, the DNA is TGTGCCAGTAGTACGGGCTCTCACAGGACAGAGACCCAGTACTTC. This gives the protein CASSTGSHRTETQYF. The V call is TRBV19, the J call TRBJ2-5; D is perhaps TRBD1 (5 bases). With 4 bases removed from V and 4 bases from J, the gap between germline ends came to 16 bases. Germline V gene lookup returns CDR1 LNHDA and CDR2 SQIVND (reference sequence). The length of the CDR3 is 15 residues.

This clone was seen only a few times. The V and J genes are TRBV2 and TRBJ2-3; 7 bases line up with TRBD1. The trim removed 7 bases at V and 2 bases at J, leaving 12 bases unmatched. Germline CDR1 reads SNHLY; CDR2 reads FYNNEI. CDR3 length: 16 amino acids. CDR3 in amino acids: CASIIDRALLTDTQYF. The CDR3 DNA is TGTGCCAGCATCATTGACAGGGCCCTTCTCACAGATACGCAGTATTTT. The whole variable domain, remainder taken from reference TRBV2 and TRBJ2-3, is EPEVTQTPSHQVTQMGQEVILRCVPISNHLYFYWYRQILGQKVEFLVSFYNNEISEKSEIFDDQFSVERPDGSNFTLKIRSTKLEDSAMYFCASIIDRALLTDTQYFGPGTRLTVL.

This clone was found a few times. J is TRBJ2-1 and V is TRBV2, with 7 bases fitting TRBD1. The CDR3 covers 15 residues. After removal of 5 bases from V and 5 bases from J, the junction contained 9 bases not matched to a gene. Germline V gene data show CDR1 as SNHLY and CDR2 as FYNNEI. CDR3 sequence: CASSPDRALNNEQFF. As DNA, the CDR3 is TGTGCCAGCAGTCCAGACAGGGCTTTGAACAATGAGCAGTTCTTC.